This T cell receptor (beta chain) came from a study of cytomegalovirus exposure and HLA in healthy donors. Findings and caveats of the study: Later analysis suggested most CMV-associated TCR beta chains were HLA-restricted.

The CDR3 has 15 residues. Germline CDR1 reads MNHEY; CDR2 reads SVGAGI. V lost 2 bases and J lost 1; bases outside the gene matches: 3. A remark on this clone: Its antigen is undetermined.

60 Vbeta and 13 Jbeta primers were used in PCR. Using immunoSEQ multiplex PCR, the repertoire was profiled, and TCRdb retains in-frame clones only, with some absent. The table records some 190,000 clones, about three quarters of them present only once. The specimen was PBMCs. The genes are TRBV6-5 and TRBJ2-7, with TRBD1 matching over 9 bases. The receptor was derived from a man younger than 35 in good health and CMV-seronegative. The CDR3 spells CASSYDGTGSYEQYF. The CDR3 region has the DNA TGTGCCAGCAGTTACGATGGGACAGGGTCCTACGAGCAGTACTTC.